What follows are 9 T cell receptor beta chains derived from one specimen sequenced in a study of T cell repertoires in cytomegalovirus infection. MiXCR, run by TCRdb on the reads, gives a single entry per CDR3 protein. The data show about a million distinct CDR3 sequences, roughly 31% seen once. No antigen has been assigned to these receptors. The material was cultured CD8+ T cells from PBMCs, obtained from culture after CMV antigen stimulation. The source of these receptors is a human donor in good health (CMV status not recorded). Some clones in this sample may be carry-over from other donors' samples.

There are many counts of this clonotype. The chain has TRBV7-2 and TRBJ2-7; the match to TRBD2 covers 8 bases. The CDR3 loop spans 12 amino acids. Germline CDR1 reads SGHTA; CDR2 reads FQGNSA. The trim removed 6 bases at V and 6 bases at J, leaving 4 bases unmatched. The CDR3 sequence is CASSRAGGEQYV. CDR3 nucleotide sequence: TGTGCCAGCAGTCGGGCGGGGGGCGAGCAGTACGTC.

This clonotype was detected many times. The chain has TRBV7-8 and TRBJ1-4; no clear D. CDR1 is SGHVS, CDR2 FQNEAQ, per germline. This CDR3 comprises 13 residues. CDR3 amino acids: CATTDGPSEKLFF. In DNA, the CDR3 is TGTGCGACCACTGACGGCCCAAGCGAAAAACTGTTTTTT.

At least ten counts were recorded for this clonotype. This rearrangement joins TRBV6-2 or TRBV6-3 to TRBJ2-7; no reliable D call. Trimming removed 8 bases from V and 3 bases from J, with 11 bases in between. Germline V gives CDR1 MNHEY, CDR2 SVGEGT. CDR3 size: 12 residues. The CDR3 nucleotides read TGTGCCAGCTCAGACACGTACTACGAGCAGTACGTC. It translates to CASSDTYYEQYV.

This clonotype was observed a handful of times. The genes are TRBV9 and TRBJ2-5; 7 positions match TRBD1. Germline CDR1 SGDLS, CDR2 YYNGEE. V shed 3 bases and J 5 bases; nucleotides not matched to a gene: 7. This CDR3 spans 14 amino acids. The CDR3 DNA follows: TGTGCCAGCAGCGGTGAGGGACAGATCGAGACCCAGTACTTC. Its protein product is CASSGEGQIETQYF.

This chain joins TRBV12-3 or TRBV12-4 and TRBJ2-5; 7 nucleotides align to TRBD2. The CDR3 is 11 amino acids. Losses at the gene ends were 5 bases for V and 10 bases for J; bases not matched to a gene: 4. CDR3 sequence (DNA): TGTGCCAGCAGTCTCCGGGAGGACCAGTACTTC. This translates into CASSLREDQYF.

J is TRBJ2-1 and V is TRBV15; a possible D gene is TRBD1 (10 bases). The CDR3 is 19 residues long. Trimming stripped 3 bases from V and 4 bases from J, with 25 bases between. CDR1 is LNHNV, CDR2 YYDKDF, per germline (reference sequence). This CDR3 reads CATSRDRGIAGAFYNEQFF. The DNA of the CDR3 is TGTGCCACCAGCAGGGACAGGGGGATAGCGGGGGCCTTTTACAATGAGCAGTTCTTC.

This rearrangement joins TRBV3-1 to TRBJ2-7, with 10 bases lining up with TRBD1. V lost 8 bases, J lost 10 bases, and 17 bases stayed unmatched. The germline gives CDR1 LGHDT, CDR2 YNNKEL (reference sequence). This CDR3 is 15 amino acids long. The CDR3 DNA reads as TGTGCCAGCTCAGCCCTACTTGGGACAGGGGTGTACCAGTACTTC. Translation: CASSALLGTGVYQYF.

In regard to this clonotype: A much larger clone lies one base from this, so it may be a read error. The chain is built from TRBV7-6 and TRBJ1-4; D is perhaps TRBD1 (5 bases). V was trimmed by 5 bases and J by 10 bases, leaving 17 bases between them. The length of the CDR3 is 14 residues. Germline V gene data show CDR1 as SGHVS and CDR2 as FNYEAQ. The CDR3 here is CASSPQQAPVKLFF. CDR3 sequence (DNA): TGTGCCAGCAGCCCCCAACAGGCCCCAGTAAAACTGTTTTTT.

The V and J genes are TRBV9 and TRBJ1-1; D is unresolved. Germline V lookup: CDR1 SGDLS, CDR2 YYNGEE. The V end lost 0 bases, the J end lost 1 base, and 4 bases lay between the germline ends. CDR3 length equals 13 residues. CDR3 in DNA: TGTGCCAGCAGCGTAGAGGCGAACACTGAAGCTTTCTTT. Translating it yields CASSVEANTEAFF.